The 32 T cell receptor beta chains below were found in one sample sequenced in a study of technical replicates of blood from several donors listed by TCRdb under 2017. The method behind the library was the immunoSEQ multiplex PCR assay. This is the immuneACCESS table as TCRdb keeps it, with only in-frame sequences that have V and J called. A part of the clones is gone; compared with another copy, unresolved V genes explain less than half, and the rest is unexplained. The sample data list approximately 77,000 clones, and under 95% of these were observed just once. About 0.4% of the sample is taken by the ten largest. The specimen was T cells isolated from PBMCs. Receptors were obtained from a human donor in good health.

This clone has a single count. The V gene is TRBV29-1, the J gene TRBJ2-2; 7 positions match TRBD2. Per germline, CDR1 SQVTM and CDR2 ANQGSEA. The CDR3 is made up of 11 amino acids. V lost 4 bases to trimming and J lost 7 bases; unmatched junction nucleotides: 0. CDR3: CSVAGGGELFF. In DNA, the CDR3 is TGCAGCGTTGCGGGAGGCGGGGAGCTGTTTTTT.

The rearrangement joins TRBV29-1 to TRBJ1-4, with 9 positions matching TRBD1. The length of the CDR3 is 15 residues. Per the germline V gene, CDR1 is SQVTM and CDR2 is ANQGSEA. With V trimmed by 5 bases and J by 0 bases, 4 bases remained unmatched. CDR3 in amino acids: CSVRGTGSTNEKLFF. CDR3 nucleotides: TGCAGCGTTCGCGGGACAGGGTCAACTAATGAAAAACTGTTTTTT.

The rearrangement uses TRBV30 and TRBJ2-7; 8 bases agree with TRBD1. Trimming cost V 2 bases and J 3 bases; bases outside gene matches: 15. Looked up from germline, CDR1 is GTSNPN and CDR2 is SVGIG (reference sequence). The CDR3 is made up of 17 amino acids. The CDR3 loop reads CAWSSDSHGTGVYEQYF. The CDR3 nucleotides are TGTGCCTGGAGTTCGGACTCCCACGGGACAGGAGTCTACGAGCAGTACTTC.

This chain links TRBV29-1 with TRBJ2-5; 9 bases align to TRBD2. The CDR3 loop spans 14 amino acids. J lost 5 bases, V lost 7 bases, and 11 bases had no gene match. The V gene's germline CDR1 is SQVTM and CDR2 ANQGSEA. The CDR3: CSARESGGSETQYF. DNA of the CDR3: TGCAGCGCCCGAGAAAGCGGGGGGAGTGAGACCCAGTACTTC.

This sequence joins TRBV7-9 and TRBJ2-3, with D hard to call. Trimming removed 5 bases at V and 2 bases at J, with 11 bases between. CDR1 SEHNR and CDR2 FQNEAQ come from the germline V gene (reference sequence). The CDR3 loop spans 14 amino acids. This CDR3 reads CASSLVGSTDTQYF. CDR3 nucleotide sequence: TGTGCCAGCAGCCTGGTTGGCTCCACAGATACGCAGTATTTT.

The genes are TRBV2 and TRBJ1-5, with a possible D match to TRBD1 (5 bases). Germline CDR1 reads SNHLY; CDR2 reads FYNNEI. This CDR3 has 16 residues. V was clipped by 4 bases and J by 2 bases, with 15 bases between them. CDR3 coding DNA: TGTGCCAGCAGTGGACCAGGGATCAGGGGCAATCAGCCCCAGCATTTT. Residues: CASSGPGIRGNQPQHF.

J is TRBJ1-3 and V is TRBV10-3; a weak D match, TRBD1 (5 bases). The CDR3 extends over 14 amino acids. The germline V gene encodes CDR1 ENHRY and CDR2 SYGVKD. V dropped 10 bases and J dropped 5 bases, with 18 bases sitting between them. CDR3 sequence (DNA): TGTGCCACCACAAGCGGGGCAGCTAGAAACACCATATATTTT. Protein product: CATTSGAARNTIYF.

The CDR3 DNA reads TGCGCCAGCAGCCAAGAAAGACGGGAGAACTCCTACGAGCAGTACTTC. This codes for CASSQERRENSYEQYF. The rearrangement joins TRBV4-3 to TRBJ2-7, with D tentatively TRBD2 (6 bases). The CDR3 consists of 16 residues. Germline V gene lookup returns CDR1 LGHNA and CDR2 YSLEER. V lost 0 bases to trimming and J lost 0 bases, with 12 bases between them.

This sequence joins TRBV10-3 and TRBJ1-1, with TRBD1 matching over 7 bases. The CDR3 has 15 amino acids. From germline, CDR1 is ENHRY and CDR2 SYGVKD. V was pared by 5 bases and J by 2 bases, with 8 bases of the junction left unmatched. In DNA form, the CDR3 reads TGTGCCATCAGTACCGCAGGGGGAAGAAACACTGAAGCTTTCTTT. It yields the protein CAISTAGGRNTEAFF.

The rearrangement links TRBV6-5 to TRBJ1-1, with no clear D. Germline V gene data show CDR1 as MNHEY and CDR2 as SVGAGI. This CDR3 has 14 amino acids. The V end was cut by 6 bases, the J end by 2 bases, with 13 bases between. The CDR3 bases are TGTGCCAGCAGGGAAGTAGTAGCAAACACTGAAGCTTTCTTT. This gives the protein CASREVVANTEAFF.

This rearrangement joins TRBV30 to TRBJ2-5; 11 positions match TRBD2. J gave up 2 bases and V 4 bases, and 6 bases lay outside the gene matches. The CDR3 sequence is 15 residues long. Per the germline V gene, CDR1 is GTSNPN and CDR2 is SVGIG (reference sequence). CDR3 coding DNA: TGTGCCTGGACCAGACTAGCGGGGTCACAAGAGACCCAGTACTTC. Amino acids: CAWTRLAGSQETQYF.

This clone showed up just once. One end of the junction fails to match germline, which may point to a read error. V and J are TRBV4-2 and TRBJ2-3; D is perhaps TRBD2 (6 bases). Germline lookup yields CDR1 LGHNA and CDR2 YNFKEQ. This CDR3 has 17 residues. CDR3 in amino acids: CASSQDWGGTGTDTQYF. As DNA, the CDR3 is TGTGCCAGCAGTCAAGATTGGGGTGGGACTGGCACAGATACGCAGTATTTT.

The rearrangement uses TRBV28 and TRBJ1-4, with 7 bases that match TRBD1. The CDR3 spans 15 residues. The ends lost 6 bases at V and 8 bases at J; junction bases unmatched: 12. CDR1 and CDR2 from the germline V gene are MDHEN and SYDVKM. CDR3 sequence: CASSEPPGQLEKLFF. CDR3 DNA: TGTGCCAGCAGCGAACCTCCGGGACAGCTAGAAAAACTGTTTTTT.

This clone was picked up one time. The rearrangement uses TRBV6-5 and TRBJ1-5; tentatively, D is TRBD1 (6 bases). V lost 5 bases and J lost 2, with 13 bases in between. This CDR3 is built from 15 residues. Germline CDR1 MNHEY, CDR2 SVGAGI. The CDR3 bases are TGTGCCAGCAGTGTACAGGGAGTTGGCAATCAGCCCCAGCATTTT. Its translation is CASSVQGVGNQPQHF.

This chain connects TRBV7-3 to TRBJ2-1; TRBD2 agrees at 14 bases. Per the germline V gene, CDR1 is SGHTA and CDR2 is FQGTGA. This CDR3 is built from 18 residues. J lost 5 bases, V lost 5 bases, and 11 bases had no gene match. The CDR3 coding sequence is TGTGCCAGCAGCCTACAACCGGGACTAGCGGGAGTGGACAATGAGCAGTTCTTC. This encodes CASSLQPGLAGVDNEQFF.

The chain links TRBV18 to TRBJ1-1; 7 nucleotides align to TRBD1. The CDR3 is 14 amino acids. Germline CDR1 is KGHSH and CDR2 is LQKENI. V shed 3 bases, J shed 5 bases, and the junction held 6 bases outside the gene matches. CDR3 protein: CASSPAPGGTEAFF. For the CDR3, the DNA is TGTGCCAGCTCACCCGCACCAGGGGGGACTGAAGCTTTCTTT.

The chain recombines TRBV18 with TRBJ1-5, with 8 bases lining up with TRBD1. V lost 5 bases, J lost 2 bases, and 5 bases stayed unmatched. CDR1 and CDR2 from the germline V gene are KGHSH and LQKENI. The length of the CDR3 is 15 residues. The CDR3 nucleotides are TGTGCCAGCTCATATACAGGGGGGGGCAATCAGCCCCAGCATTTT. This gives the protein CASSYTGGGNQPQHF.

The sample holds one count of this clone. The gene calls are TRBV29-1 and TRBJ2-5; D possibly corresponds to TRBD1 (5 bases). V was trimmed by 6 bases and J by 1 base, leaving 12 bases between them. This CDR3 is 13 amino acids long. Germline V lookup: CDR1 SQVTM, CDR2 ANQGSEA. In DNA, the CDR3 is TGCAGCGTCCGTACAGGTATCCAAGAGACCCAGTACTTC. The encoded protein is CSVRTGIQETQYF.

The V and J genes are TRBV28 and TRBJ2-1; 9 nucleotides agree with TRBD1. CDR1 MDHEN and CDR2 SYDVKM come from the germline V gene. With 8 bases clipped from V and 4 bases from J, the junction kept 21 bases outside the gene matches. CDR3 size: 19 residues. The CDR3 reads CASPPLRDRVTGGYNEQFF. The CDR3 DNA follows: TGTGCCAGCCCCCCCCTCCGGGACAGGGTCACGGGAGGATACAATGAGCAGTTCTTC.

The chain is built from TRBV9 and TRBJ2-3; 12 nucleotides line up with TRBD2. The CDR3 runs 20 residues. From germline, CDR1 is SGDLS and CDR2 YYNGEE. With V trimmed by 0 bases and J by 3 bases, 14 bases remained unmatched. CDR3 bases: TGTGCCAGCAGCGTAGAAGTACTAGCGGGAGGTCCTCTAGAGACAGATACGCAGTATTTT. Its protein is CASSVEVLAGGPLETDTQYF.

The J gene is TRBJ2-7, the V gene TRBV5-1; TRBD2 matches at 9 bases. This CDR3 spans 17 amino acids. V lost 0 bases, J lost 0 bases, and 7 bases stayed unmatched. Germline CDR1 and CDR2: SGHRS and YFSETQ. The CDR3 spells CASSLANLREGSYEQYF. The CDR3 nucleotides are TGCGCCAGCAGCTTGGCCAATCTGCGGGAGGGCTCCTACGAGCAGTACTTC.

This clone was observed a single time. The chain joins TRBV9 to TRBJ1-1; D possibly corresponds to TRBD1 (6 bases). The germline CDR1 and CDR2 sequences are SGDLS and YYNGEE. CDR3 length: 17 residues. Trimming removed 3 bases from V and 0 bases from J, with 18 bases in between. The CDR3 spells CASSGLEQGSMNTEAFF. The CDR3 DNA follows: TGTGCCAGCAGCGGACTGGAACAGGGATCTATGAACACTGAAGCTTTCTTT.

The rearrangement joins TRBV5-1 to TRBJ2-5; D possibly corresponds to TRBD1 (6 bases). Trimming left V 0 bases short and J 5 bases short, with 11 bases between. The CDR3 loop spans 14 amino acids. Germline-derived CDR1 and CDR2 are SGHRS and YFSETQ. This CDR3 is CASSLEWGRETQYF. DNA of the CDR3: TGCGCCAGCAGCTTGGAATGGGGGCGGGAGACCCAGTACTTC.

CDR3 sequence (DNA): TGTGCCAGCAGCCCACGGGTGGGACAGTACCCTAGCACAGATACGCAGTATTTT. Protein: CASSPRVGQYPSTDTQYF. This chain uses TRBV7-2 with TRBJ2-3; 7 bases match TRBD1. J gave up 0 bases and V 5 bases, and 14 bases lay outside the gene matches. From germline, CDR1 is SGHTA and CDR2 FQGNSA. The CDR3 is 18 amino acids.

This clone came up once. This chain connects TRBV19 to TRBJ1-5; no reliable D call. Germline CDR1 and CDR2: LNHDA and SQIVND (reference sequence). The V end was cut by 1 base, the J end by 6 bases, with 16 bases between. This CDR3 region has 16 residues. CDR3 DNA sequence: TGTGCCAGTAGTATAGTCCGGGCGGGGATGGGTCAGCCCCAGCATTTT. This translates into CASSIVRAGMGQPQHF.

The CDR3 sequence is CAISGWEGSNTEAFF. Here the CDR3 DNA reads TGTGCCATCAGTGGTTGGGAGGGATCGAACACTGAAGCTTTCTTT. This rearrangement joins TRBV10-3 to TRBJ1-1; D not resolved. From germline, CDR1 is ENHRY and CDR2 SYGVKD. The CDR3 covers 15 residues. With 4 bases removed from V and 1 base from J, the gap between germline ends came to 13 bases.

This clone was recorded a few times. The rearrangement links TRBV9 to TRBJ1-2, with TRBD1 as a possible D gene (6 bases). The CDR3 runs 13 residues. Trimming cost V 3 bases and J 6 bases, with 12 bases left between them. Per the germline V gene, CDR1 is SGDLS and CDR2 is YYNGEE. CDR3 DNA sequence: TGTGCCAGCAGCGCCCGACAGGAGCATGGCTACACCTTC. Translating it yields CASSARQEHGYTF. Using reference TRBV9 and TRBJ1-2 for the parts outside the CDR3, the full variable domain is DSGVTQTPKHLITATGQRVTLRCSPRSGDLSVYWYQQSLDQGLQFLIQYYNGEERAKGNILERFSAQQFPDLHSELNLSSLELGDSALYFCASSARQEHGYTFGSGTRLTVV.

The chain carries TRBV30 and TRBJ1-3, with a tentative D call TRBD1 (6 bases). CDR1 GTSNPN and CDR2 SVGIG come from the germline V gene (reference sequence). V was shortened by 0 bases and J by 4 bases, with 13 bases between the two germline ends. This CDR3 is 15 amino acids long. CDR3 in amino acids: CAWSVGRGTGNTIYF. The CDR3 DNA follows: TGTGCCTGGAGTGTCGGCAGGGGTACCGGAAACACCATATATTTT.

The sample holds one count of this clone. In nucleotides, the CDR3 is TGTGCCAGCAGCGTACAGGGGGCTGGCGAGCAGTACTTC. Protein: CASSVQGAGEQYF. The chain links TRBV9 to TRBJ2-7; 8 bases align to TRBD1. Germline CDR1 and CDR2: SGDLS and YYNGEE. The CDR3 totals 13 residues. V lost 1 base, J lost 6 bases, and 3 bases stayed unmatched.

V is TRBV7-9 and J is TRBJ1-5; 7 bases are a match to TRBD1. This CDR3 is 14 amino acids long. The ends lost 5 bases at V and 6 bases at J; junction bases unmatched: 7. Germline CDR1 is SEHNR and CDR2 is FQNEAQ (reference sequence). The DNA of the CDR3 is TGTGCCAGCAGCCCCCAGACAGGGTTTCAGCCCCAGCATTTT. It is translated as CASSPQTGFQPQHF.

This clone was detected once. The rearrangement links TRBV5-4 to TRBJ1-2, with 7 bases aligning to TRBD1. Germline CDR1 and CDR2: SGHNT and YYREEE (reference sequence). The junction had 10 bases not matched to a gene; V was cut back by 4 bases and J by 4 bases. The CDR3 covers 15 residues. The CDR3 protein is CASSLGTALGYGYTF. DNA of the CDR3: TGTGCCAGCAGCCTCGGGACAGCCCTGGGCTATGGCTACACCTTC.

The chain couples TRBV9 to TRBJ1-2; 7 bases fit TRBD1. V lost 0 bases and J lost 0; bases outside the gene matches: 5. Germline CDR1 reads SGDLS; CDR2 reads YYNGEE. The CDR3 has 16 amino acids. The CDR3 loop is CASSVAGTEANYGYTF. The CDR3 region has the DNA TGTGCCAGCAGCGTAGCGGGGACAGAAGCTAACTATGGCTACACCTTC.